The 9 T cell receptor beta chains in this list originate from one sample, sequenced in a study of cytotoxic CD8 clonotypes in ibrutinib-treated CLL. TCRdb keeps only in-frame clones here, not all; method: immunoSEQ multiplex PCR. The table has roughly 45,000 clones, 50% to 80% seen once. Sample: PBMCs, taken after 24 months of ibrutinib treatment. The source of these receptors is a human donor with chronic lymphocytic leukemia.

V usage is TRBV27 and J usage is TRBJ2-1; TRBD2 might be the D (7 bases). V lost 0 bases and J 9 bases, leaving 15 bases between the germline ends. This CDR3 is built from 15 residues. Germline V gene sequence: CDR1 MNHEY, CDR2 SMNVEV (reference sequence). Written as DNA, the CDR3 is TGTGCCAGCAGTTTATCTCCCCAGGGGAGGGGTGAGCAGTTCTTC. It yields the protein CASSLSPQGRGEQFF.

This clone was counted only a few times. The J gene is TRBJ2-7, the V gene TRBV5-1; D not certain. This CDR3 region has 14 residues. Germline V lookup: CDR1 SGHRS, CDR2 YFSETQ. V was cut by 0 bases and J by 5 bases, with 12 bases left in between. CDR3 sequence reads: CASSLESEFHEQYF. DNA of the CDR3: TGCGCCAGCAGCTTGGAATCGGAGTTCCACGAGCAGTACTTC.

The gene calls are TRBV6-6 and TRBJ1-2, with D tentatively TRBD1 (6 bases). Trimming took 6 bases from V and 8 from J, leaving 13 bases between them. Germline V gene lookup returns CDR1 MNHNY and CDR2 SVGAGI (reference sequence). This CDR3 comprises 12 residues. This CDR3 reads CASSIAGEGYTF. For the CDR3, the DNA is TGTGCCAGCAGCATAGCAGGGGAAGGCTACACCTTC.

This clone showed up just a few times. This chain uses TRBV28 with TRBJ2-5; 10 bases agree with TRBD2. V gave up 2 bases and J gave up 4 bases; unmatched junction bases: 1. CDR3 length: 14 amino acids. In germline, CDR1 is MDHEN, CDR2 SYDVKM. The CDR3 DNA follows: TGTGCCAGCAGTTTAAGCGGGAGGGTAGAGACCCAGTACTTC. Translating it yields CASSLSGRVETQYF.

This CDR3 is CASSPGDGGYRTGELFF. The CDR3 coding sequence is TGTGCCAGCAGCCCTGGGGACGGGGGTTACCGCACCGGGGAGCTGTTTTTT. The rearrangement joins TRBV4-2 to TRBJ2-2, with TRBD2 as a possible D gene (6 bases). V dropped 4 bases and J dropped 4 bases, with 19 bases sitting between them. Per germline, CDR1 LGHNA and CDR2 YNFKEQ. This CDR3 is 17 amino acids long.

This clone was counted at least ten times. The chain is built from TRBV6-6 and TRBJ2-5; the D call may be TRBD1 or TRBD2 (5 bases each). The germline gives CDR1 MNHNY, CDR2 SVGAGI (reference sequence). The CDR3 has 11 amino acids. Trimming stripped 2 bases from V and 7 bases from J, with 5 bases between. CDR3 bases: TGTGCCAGCAGTTACGGGGGGACCCAGTACTTC. This encodes CASSYGGTQYF.

The gene calls are TRBV29-1 and TRBJ2-5; 7 nucleotides agree with TRBD1. Germline CDR1 is SQVTM and CDR2 is ANQGSEA. V shed 6 bases, J shed 5 bases, and the junction held 3 bases outside the gene matches. The CDR3 sequence is 11 residues long. CDR3 in DNA: TGCAGCGTGACAGGGTTCGAGACCCAGTACTTC. This encodes CSVTGFETQYF.

This chain uses TRBV5-1 with TRBJ2-1, with D tentatively TRBD1 or TRBD2 (5 bases each). The V end lost 4 bases, the J end lost 4 bases, and 21 bases lay between the germline ends. Germline CDR1 is SGHRS and CDR2 is YFSETQ. CDR3 length: 17 residues. CDR3 sequence: CASSPGVGRVPYNEQFF. In nucleotides, the CDR3 is TGCGCCAGCAGCCCTGGCGTGGGGCGGGTTCCTTACAATGAGCAGTTCTTC. Together with reference TRBV5-1 and TRBJ2-1, the CDR3 gives the full variable domain: KAGVTQTPRYLIKTRGQQVTLSCSPISGHRSVSWYQQTPGQGLQFLFEYFSETQRNKGNFPGRFSGRQFSNSRSEMNVSTLELGDSALYLCASSPGVGRVPYNEQFFGPGTRLTVL.

The V call is TRBV7-3, the J call TRBJ2-1, with 8 bases aligning to TRBD2. V dropped 4 bases and J dropped 3; count of bases not matched to a gene: 5. Germline V gene lookup returns CDR1 SGHTA and CDR2 FQGTGA. This CDR3 region has 15 residues. CDR3 amino acids: CASSSRLAIYNEQFF. DNA of the CDR3: TGTGCCAGCAGCTCCCGACTAGCGATCTACAATGAGCAGTTCTTC.